This T cell receptor (beta chain) was sequenced for a study of CD8 T cells in Susac syndrome. About the study: Intravenous immunoglobulin alone or corticosteroids were being given to patients with Susac syndrome at blood draw, unless they were therapy-naive.

After extraction with the RNeasy kit, about 0.5 to 1 ug of the RNA was reverse transcribed using random hexamers. TCRdb re-called the immunoSEQ multiplex PCR reads with MiXCR, one entry per CDR3 protein. The repertoire consists of about 75,000 distinct CDR3 sequences, with around 94% occurring once and the leading ten covering about 0.52%. CD8+ and CD4+ blood T cells underwent TCR beta sequencing. CDR1 DFQATT and CDR2 SNEGSKA come from the germline V gene (reference sequence). There are 16 residues in the CDR3. V was pared by 0 bases and J by 2 bases, with 8 bases of the junction left unmatched. V usage is TRBV20-1 and J usage is TRBJ2-7; 9 bases match TRBD1. The sequence was collected from a human donor with Susac syndrome. Sequences were obtained from CD8+ T cells from PBMCs. The CDR3 nucleotides read TGCAGTGCTAGAGAGATCCCGGGACAGGGCCCCTACGAGCAGTACTTC. Protein: CSAREIPGQGPYEQYF.